A selection of T cell receptor beta chains follows, all from one sample in a study of OX40 agonist ivuxolimab in advanced cancers. TCRdb keeps only in-frame clones here, not all; method: immunoSEQ multiplex PCR. The sample gives more than 85,000 clones, 89% of which show up once; about 0.25% is in the top ten. This specimen was CD4+ or CD8+ T cells sorted from blood, taken in a trial of the OX40 agonist ivuxolimab. These receptors were taken from an adult with an advanced solid tumor such as melanoma, head and neck, liver or kidney cancer. Both conserved end residues are part of each CDR3. A D gene is named only where the DNA matches it firmly. Clone sizes are given selectively: once, few, many, or a class where the clone is expanded.

NA	TRBV21-1	NA	TRBJ1-2	CASSKRGVVRGYTF
NA	TRBV5-1	TRBD1	TRBJ1-4	CASSGGQGGEKLFF
NA	TRBV19	NA	TRBJ2-3	CASSIVDTQYF
NA	TRBV4-1	NA	TRBJ1-2	CASSSLGQIRGYTF
NA	TRBV5-4	NA	TRBJ2-2	CACAGGGANTGELFF
NA	TRBV9	TRBD1	TRBJ1-4	CASSETFPGTGNEKLFF
NA	TRBV7-2	TRBD2	TRBJ2-3	CASIGTSGTDTQYF
NA	TRBV5-4	NA	TRBJ2-2	CASRIRGENTGELFF
NA	TRBV7-3	NA	TRBJ2-2	CASSLSPASTDDGELFF
NA	TRBV28	NA	TRBJ2-5	CASSSGIKRFSQETQYF
NA	TRBV6-5	TRBD2	TRBJ2-7	CASSRSGTSGIEQYF
NA	TRBV5-4	NA	TRBJ1-2	CASSLDQAGSGYTF
NA	TRBV9	TRBD2	TRBJ2-2	CASSARGTSNGDGELFF
NA	TRBV9	TRBD1	TRBJ1-3	CASSVEPQGASGNTIYF
NA	TRBV9	NA	TRBJ1-3	CASSVGSSGNTIYF
few	TRBV4-3	NA	TRBJ2-7	CASSPGTYGTYEQYF
NA	TRBV28	NA	TRBJ2-7	CASSPPQGDEQYF
NA	TRBV7-2	NA	TRBJ1-6	CASSLARAHNSPLHF
NA	TRBV6-1	TRBD2	TRBJ2-5	CASSGNTAGDQETQYF
NA	TRBV5-1	NA	TRBJ1-2	CASSLPGGGEYGYTF
NA	TRBV28	TRBD2	TRBJ2-3	CASTPGGGSKYF
once	TRBV10-3	NA	TRBJ2-2	CATRGTGELFF
NA	TRBV7-3	NA	TRBJ2-6	CASSLRPGASGANVLTF
NA	TRBV5-1	TRBD1	TRBJ1-1	CASSLGQGMGEAFF
NA	TRBV30	NA	TRBJ2-7	CAWSAGTPYEQYF
NA	TRBV4-1	NA	TRBJ1-2	CASSRQAFGDGYTF
NA	TRBV18	NA	TRBJ2-7	CASSPPSYEQYF
NA	TRBV7-6	NA	TRBJ1-1	CASGQDSNTEAFF
NA	TRBV7-3	NA	TRBJ2-3	CASSLYARGYTSTDTQYF
NA	TRBV5-1	NA	TRBJ1-2	CASRTMTAVDAGYTF
NA	TRBV15	NA	TRBJ1-3	CATSREVQGWAGNTIYF
NA	TRBV29-1	TRBD1	TRBJ1-5	CSAGQASNQPQHF
NA	TRBV14	TRBD1	TRBJ1-1	CASSQLGQENTEAFF
NA	TRBV6-5	NA	TRBJ2-6	CASSFRAGSGANVLTF
NA	TRBV5-4	NA	TRBJ2-7	CASSLRQGYDYEQYF
NA	TRBV6-5	NA	TRBJ2-5	CASSWAAGTSTYF
once	TRBV27	TRBD2	TRBJ2-1	CASSLRGLAGLHNEQFF
NA	TRBV5-1	NA	TRBJ2-7	CASSSYSSSSYEQYF
NA	TRBV19	NA	TRBJ2-3	CASSNRAPGTQYF
NA	TRBV10-3	TRBD1	TRBJ1-2	CATKAEEDRSYYGYTF
NA	TRBV28	NA	TRBJ1-3	CASSFAGVSGNTIYF
NA	TRBV5-1	NA	TRBJ2-7	CASSERGYEQYF
NA	TRBV27	NA	TRBJ1-2	CASSYGTSKGNYGYTF
NA	TRBV18	NA	TRBJ1-1	CASSPNARGNTEAFF
NA	TRBV19	NA	TRBJ2-1	CASSSLTYNEQFF
NA	TRBV30	NA	TRBJ2-3	CAWSSGTDTQYF
NA	TRBV19	TRBD1	TRBJ2-3	CASSRQGNRVTQYF
NA	TRBV11-3	TRBD2	TRBJ2-3	CASSPTSGTDTQYF
NA	TRBV11-3	TRBD2	TRBJ2-3	CASSLGTSGASTDTQYF
NA	TRBV13	NA	TRBJ1-2	CASSLGRYGYTF